This T cell receptor beta chain was sequenced during a study of cytomegalovirus exposure and HLA in healthy donors. The PCR had 60 Vbeta and 13 Jbeta primers. Libraries were prepared by immunoSEQ multiplex PCR; TCRdb keeps only in-frame clonotypes and omits some of them. Of under 200,000 clones detected, roughly four fifths appear once; the ten largest clones hold roughly 1.5%. Overall study findings and caveats: The sole available immune exposure information was CMV serostatus. Accounts indicate the classifier identified cytomegalovirus status with strong specificity and sensitivity. V- and J-gene trimming in TCR beta was tied to a missense DCLRE1C variant by an analysis performed later.

This clone was counted once. Its antigen is not identified. This sample also contains other DNA sequences that code for the same CDR3. The clonotype was recovered from a man aged 40-55 years in good health and CMV-seronegative. Sequenced material: PBMCs.

As DNA, the CDR3 is TGTGCCAGCAGCTTATCGGGAAACACTGAAGCTTTCTTT. It codes for CASSLSGNTEAFF. V is TRBV7-3 and J is TRBJ1-1, with D uncertain. The CDR3 contains 13 residues. V was cut by 2 bases and J by 2 bases, with 6 bases left in between. CDR1 is SGHTA and CDR2 is FQGTGA in the germline V gene.